Following are 29 T cell receptor beta chains from one sample sequenced in a study of blood T cell repertoires in COVID-19 (dated by TCRdb to the early 2020s). The library was produced with the immunoSEQ multiplex PCR assay. TCRdb limited this immuneACCESS table to in-frame rearrangements with V and J called. A share of clones is missing; checked studies link under half to unresolved V genes, and the rest is unexplained. The sample data list about 110,000 clones, and over 80% of these were observed just once. Approximately 4% of the sample is taken by the ten largest. The specimen sequenced was peripheral blood. The receptors derive from a woman between 65 and 79 years old with acute or convalescent COVID-19.

The V gene is TRBV4-2, the J gene TRBJ1-2, with D perhaps matching TRBD1 (5 bases). Germline lookup yields CDR1 LGHNA and CDR2 YNFKEQ. The CDR3 runs to 15 residues. Deletions cut 3 bases from V and 2 bases from J, with 13 bases between. The CDR3 DNA follows: TGTGCCAGCAGCCAGGTGGGGCCGGTGAACTATGGCTACACCTTC. It specifies CASSQVGPVNYGYTF.

V gene TRBV7-3 combines with J gene TRBJ1-2, with a weak D call TRBD1 (5 bases). CDR3 length: 14 amino acids. Trimming cost V 2 bases and J 0 bases, with 7 bases left between them. Germline V gives CDR1 SGHTA, CDR2 FQGTGA. The CDR3 sequence: CASSLGGANYGYTF. The CDR3 region has the DNA TGTGCCAGCAGCTTAGGGGGGGCTAACTATGGCTACACCTTC.

The chain is built from TRBV15 and TRBJ1-6, with unresolved D. Germline values: CDR1 LNHNV, CDR2 YYDKDF (reference sequence). The CDR3 has 17 amino acids. V was pared by 0 bases and J by 7 bases, with 16 bases between. Here the CDR3 DNA reads TGTGCCACCAGCAGAGATTCTACGGTTCTCGGGAATTCACCCCTCCACTTT. Residues: CATSRDSTVLGNSPLHF.

The genes are TRBV13 and TRBJ2-4; D not certain. The CDR3 is 12 amino acids. V was shortened by 3 bases and J by 5 bases, with 5 bases between the two germline ends. The germline CDR1 and CDR2 sequences are PRHDT and FYEKMQ (reference sequence). CDR3 DNA: TGTGCCAGCAGCTTCAATGAAAACATTCAGTACTTC. Translated: CASSFNENIQYF.

V is TRBV2 and J is TRBJ2-2, with TRBD2 matching over 11 bases. This CDR3 has 15 residues. The germline CDR1 and CDR2 sequences are SNHLY and FYNNEI. V dropped 8 bases and J dropped 4; count of bases not matched to a gene: 6. The CDR3 DNA reads TGTGCCAGCTCGCGACTAGCGGGGACCACCGGGGAGCTGTTTTTT. Translation gives CASSRLAGTTGELFF.

The rearrangement joins TRBV18 to TRBJ1-1; TRBD1 is a possible D gene (5 bases). Germline CDR1 and CDR2: KGHSH and LQKENI. The V end lost 5 bases, the J end lost 0 bases, and 10 bases lay between the germline ends. The CDR3 contains 14 residues. Here the CDR3 reads CASSYTGLNTEAFF. The CDR3 region has the DNA TGTGCCAGCTCATACACAGGTTTGAACACTGAAGCTTTCTTT.

This clone occurred once. The chain combines TRBV6-1 with TRBJ2-1; 7 positions match TRBD2. The CDR3 spans 15 residues. Germline lookup yields CDR1 MNHNS and CDR2 SASEGT. Germline trimming cut 3 bases from V and 6 bases from J; bases unmatched to any gene: 8. CDR3 bases: TGTGCCAGCAGTGAGGGGGGAGGGGTCCGCAATGAGCAGTTCTTC. Its translation is CASSEGGGVRNEQFF.

This clone came up a few times. In DNA form, the CDR3 reads TGTGCCAGCAGTTTATCCACAGACAGGCCGGGAAACACCATATATTTT. This encodes CASSLSTDRPGNTIYF. The genes are TRBV28 and TRBJ1-3; weak D call: TRBD1 (6 bases). Germline V gene data show CDR1 as MDHEN and CDR2 as SYDVKM. The CDR3 has 16 amino acids. The V end lost 1 base, the J end lost 4 bases, and 14 bases lay between the germline ends.

This clone was detected once. This chain links TRBV28 with TRBJ2-2, with D possibly being TRBD1 (6 bases). Deletions cut 5 bases from V and 6 bases from J, with 13 bases between. The V gene's germline CDR1 is MDHEN and CDR2 SYDVKM. The CDR3 consists of 14 residues. The CDR3 coding sequence is TGTGCCAGCAGTCCCTACAGGGCACCCGGGGAGCTGTTTTTT. Translation gives CASSPYRAPGELFF.

The chain employs TRBV4-3 and TRBJ1-4; 8 positions match TRBD1. Germline V gene lookup returns CDR1 LGHNA and CDR2 YSLEER. J lost 1 base, V lost 3 bases, and 4 bases had no gene match. The CDR3 runs to 16 residues. The CDR3 bases are TGCGCCAGCAGCCAGACAACAGGGGGAACTAATGAAAAACTGTTTTTT. Its protein is CASSQTTGGTNEKLFF.

V and J are TRBV6-1 and TRBJ1-1, with a possible D match to TRBD1 (6 bases). The CDR3 spans 15 residues. Trimming pared 1 base from V and 1 base from J, leaving 10 bases between. CDR1 and CDR2 (germline): MNHNS, SASEGT. CDR3 protein: CASSEDRAGNTEAFF. CDR3 DNA sequence: TGTGCCAGCAGTGAAGACAGGGCTGGGAACACTGAAGCTTTCTTT.

This chain links TRBV29-1 with TRBJ1-3; no clear D. CDR1 is SQVTM and CDR2 is ANQGSEA in the germline V gene. There are 14 residues in the CDR3. Trimming shortened V by 7 bases and J by 2 bases, and 15 bases separated the two germline ends. The CDR3 is CSAATGVTGNTIYF. For the CDR3, the DNA is TGCAGCGCCGCGACCGGGGTGACTGGAAACACCATATATTTT.

This chain links TRBV7-3 with TRBJ2-5, with D possibly matching TRBD2 (5 bases). Per the germline V gene, CDR1 is SGHTA and CDR2 is FQGTGA. The CDR3 spans 14 residues. V was shortened by 1 base and J by 4 bases, with 10 bases between the two germline ends. This CDR3 is CASSLIGRRETQYF. The CDR3 DNA is TGTGCCAGCAGCTTAATTGGGAGACGAGAGACCCAGTACTTC.

V gene TRBV6-6 combines with J gene TRBJ1-1, with D possibly being TRBD1 (5 bases). From germline, CDR1 is MNHNY and CDR2 SVGAGI (reference sequence). CDR3 length: 13 amino acids. V was clipped by 5 bases and J by 6 bases, with 13 bases between them. The CDR3 DNA is TGTGCCAGCAGTCGCAGGGAGGTGGCTGAAGCTTTCTTT. Amino acid sequence: CASSRREVAEAFF.

This clone came up a few times. V and J are TRBV4-1 and TRBJ2-7; D unclear. CDR3 length: 14 amino acids. With 1 base removed from V and 0 bases from J, the gap between germline ends came to 7 bases. Germline V lookup: CDR1 MGHRA, CDR2 YSYEKL. The chain's CDR3 is CASSQAESSYEQYF. CDR3 DNA sequence: TGCGCCAGCAGCCAAGCGGAGAGCTCCTACGAGCAGTACTTC.

The chain couples TRBV5-1 to TRBJ2-1; D perhaps matches TRBD1 (5 bases). This CDR3 has 13 residues. V lost 0 bases to trimming and J lost 10 bases, with 11 bases between them. Germline lookup yields CDR1 SGHRS and CDR2 YFSETQ. CDR3 sequence: CASSLGAGAEQFF. CDR3 bases: TGCGCCAGCAGCTTGGGGGCTGGGGCAGAGCAGTTCTTC.

The J gene is TRBJ2-3, the V gene TRBV19; 9 nucleotides align to TRBD1. Germline CDR1 LNHDA, CDR2 SQIVND (reference sequence). J was trimmed by 5 bases and V by 5 bases; bases with no gene match: 8. CDR3 length equals 15 residues. In DNA, the CDR3 is TGTGCCAGTAGTGTACACAGGGGGCTGGGAGATACGCAGTATTTT. This sequence encodes CASSVHRGLGDTQYF.

This clone was counted at least ten times. The gene calls are TRBV4-2 and TRBJ2-5, with D unclear. V was trimmed by 2 bases and J by 1 base, leaving 8 bases between them. The CDR3 loop spans 14 amino acids. Germline V gene sequence: CDR1 LGHNA, CDR2 YNFKEQ. The CDR3 loop is CASSQNPLQETQYF. The CDR3 DNA follows: TGTGCCAGCAGCCAAAATCCCCTCCAAGAGACCCAGTACTTC.

Only one count was recorded for this clone. The V call is TRBV7-8, the J call TRBJ1-4; tentatively, D is TRBD1 (5 bases). This CDR3 spans 14 amino acids. CDR1 is SGHVS and CDR2 is FQNEAQ in the germline V gene. V lost 1 base and J lost 9, with 12 bases in between. DNA of the CDR3: TGTGCCAGCAGCTTAGAGGGGCAGCCCAAAAAACTGTTTTTT. This translates into CASSLEGQPKKLFF.

In nucleotides, the CDR3 is TGCGCCAGCAGCCAATATCCGGGGACAGGCCGGTCCACCGGGGAGCTGTTTTTT. It encodes CASSQYPGTGRSTGELFF. The gene calls are TRBV4-1 and TRBJ2-2; TRBD1 matches 8 bases. Germline trimming cut 2 bases from V and 4 bases from J; bases unmatched to any gene: 12. From germline, CDR1 is MGHRA and CDR2 YSYEKL. The CDR3 length is 18 residues.

The V gene is TRBV9, the J gene TRBJ2-3; TRBD2 might be the D (6 bases). Germline CDR1 SGDLS, CDR2 YYNGEE. V was cut by 4 bases and J by 2 bases, with 11 bases left in between. The CDR3 has 14 residues. The CDR3 protein is CASSLGGPTDTQYF. DNA for the CDR3: TGTGCCAGCAGCCTGGGAGGCCCCACAGATACGCAGTATTTT.

This chain links TRBV7-3 with TRBJ2-1; 8 nucleotides match TRBD2. V shed 1 base and J 9 bases; nucleotides not matched to a gene: 8. The CDR3 is 15 amino acids. Germline V lookup: CDR1 SGHTA, CDR2 FQGTGA. CDR3 in DNA: TGTGCCAGCAGCTTAAATGCGGGGGGATTAAGTGAGCAGTTCTTC. It codes for CASSLNAGGLSEQFF.

This chain links TRBV7-2 with TRBJ2-7, with TRBD2 as a possible D gene (6 bases). This CDR3 spans 14 amino acids. The germline V gene encodes CDR1 SGHTA and CDR2 FQGNSA. The V end was cut by 4 bases, the J end by 7 bases, with 17 bases between. Written as DNA, the CDR3 is TGTGCCAGCAGCTCCCGGACGGGAGTTTGGGAGCAGTACTTC. This gives the protein CASSSRTGVWEQYF.

The V and J genes are TRBV5-8 and TRBJ1-4; no clear D gene. Germline V lookup: CDR1 SGHTS, CDR2 YDEGEE. CDR3 length: 14 amino acids. The V and J ends lost 2 bases and 6 bases respectively, with 11 bases between them. CDR3 bases: TGTGCCAGCAGCTTATGGCAGCGAGATGAAAAACTGTTTTTT. Its translation: CASSLWQRDEKLFF.

The J gene is TRBJ2-7, the V gene TRBV7-3; a possible D gene is TRBD2 (5 bases). Per germline, CDR1 SGHTA and CDR2 FQGTGA. This CDR3 contains 14 residues. This CDR3 reads CASSFTLRGFVSFV. In DNA, the CDR3 is TGTGCCAGCAGCTTTACCCTGCGAGGGTTTGTTTCTTTCGTC.

This clone was recorded many times. The V and J genes are TRBV14 and TRBJ2-2; D might be TRBD1 (6 bases). The CDR3 covers 19 residues. Germline V gene lookup returns CDR1 SGHDN and CDR2 FVKESK. V was shortened by 0 bases and J by 0 bases, with 17 bases between the two germline ends. CDR3 region: CASSQDSYGTYPNTGELFF. As DNA, the CDR3 is TGTGCCAGCAGCCAAGATAGTTATGGGACATACCCGAACACCGGGGAGCTGTTTTTT.

This clone was seen only once. The V call is TRBV28, the J call TRBJ2-4; 7 bases match TRBD1. Germline CDR1 and CDR2: MDHEN and SYDVKM. Trimming at V came to 5 bases and at J to 6 bases, leaving 7 bases not matched to a gene. CDR3 length equals 14 residues. CDR3 sequence: CASSTVTGVNIQYF. The CDR3 bases are TGTGCCAGCAGTACTGTAACAGGGGTAAACATTCAGTACTTC.

The chain joins TRBV18 to TRBJ1-1; tentative D call: TRBD1 (5 bases). Germline V gene data show CDR1 as KGHSH and CDR2 as LQKENI. V lost 3 bases and J lost 3, with 14 bases in between. The CDR3 totals 15 residues. This CDR3 is CASSPLTPRDTEAFF. CDR3 nucleotides: TGTGCCAGCTCACCTCTTACTCCCAGGGACACTGAAGCTTTCTTT.

This clone is a singleton in its sample. The rearrangement uses TRBV5-1 and TRBJ2-5; a weak D match, TRBD1 (6 bases). Germline V lookup: CDR1 SGHRS, CDR2 YFSETQ. This CDR3 comprises 14 residues. The V end was cut by 4 bases, the J end by 2 bases, with 12 bases between. DNA of the CDR3: TGCGCCAGCAGCCTGGGCGGACAGCAAGAGACCCAGTACTTC. Encoded protein: CASSLGGQQETQYF.